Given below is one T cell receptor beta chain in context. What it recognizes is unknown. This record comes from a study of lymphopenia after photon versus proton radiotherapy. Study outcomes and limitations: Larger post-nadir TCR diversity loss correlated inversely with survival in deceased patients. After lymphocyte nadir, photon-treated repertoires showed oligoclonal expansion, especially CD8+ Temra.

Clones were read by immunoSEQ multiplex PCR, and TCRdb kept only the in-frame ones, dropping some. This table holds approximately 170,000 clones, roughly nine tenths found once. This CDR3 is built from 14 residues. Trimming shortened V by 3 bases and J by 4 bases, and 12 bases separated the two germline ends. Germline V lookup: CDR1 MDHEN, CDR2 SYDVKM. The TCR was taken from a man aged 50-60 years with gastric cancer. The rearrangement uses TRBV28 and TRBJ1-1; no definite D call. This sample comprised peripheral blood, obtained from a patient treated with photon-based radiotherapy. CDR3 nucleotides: TGTGCCAGCAGTTTGGGAGGTATAGGCACTGAAGCTTTCTTT. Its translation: CASSLGGIGTEAFF.